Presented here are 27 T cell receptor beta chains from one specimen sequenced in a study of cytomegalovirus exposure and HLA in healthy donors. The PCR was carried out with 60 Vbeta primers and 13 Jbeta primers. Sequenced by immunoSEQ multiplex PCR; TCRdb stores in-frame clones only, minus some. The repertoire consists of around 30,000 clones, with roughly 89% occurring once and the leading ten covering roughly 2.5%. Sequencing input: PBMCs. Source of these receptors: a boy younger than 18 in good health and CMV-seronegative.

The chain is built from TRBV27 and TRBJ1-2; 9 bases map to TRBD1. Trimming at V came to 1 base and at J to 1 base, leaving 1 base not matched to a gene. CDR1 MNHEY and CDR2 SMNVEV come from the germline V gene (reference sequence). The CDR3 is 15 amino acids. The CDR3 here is CASSLLTGGNYGYTF. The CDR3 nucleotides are TGTGCCAGCAGTTTATTGACAGGGGGTAACTATGGCTACACCTTC.

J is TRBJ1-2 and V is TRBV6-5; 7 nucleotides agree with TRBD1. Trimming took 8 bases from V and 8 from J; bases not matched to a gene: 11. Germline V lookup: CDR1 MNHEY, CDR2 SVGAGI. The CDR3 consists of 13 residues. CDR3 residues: CASGRPTGVGYTF. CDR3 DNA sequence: TGTGCCAGCGGGCGCCCTACAGGGGTCGGCTACACCTTC.

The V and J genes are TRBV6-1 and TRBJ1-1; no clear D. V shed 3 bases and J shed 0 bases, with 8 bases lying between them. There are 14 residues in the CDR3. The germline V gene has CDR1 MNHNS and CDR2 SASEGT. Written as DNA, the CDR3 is TGTGCCAGCAGTGAGACAACCTTGAACACTGAAGCTTTCTTT. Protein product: CASSETTLNTEAFF.

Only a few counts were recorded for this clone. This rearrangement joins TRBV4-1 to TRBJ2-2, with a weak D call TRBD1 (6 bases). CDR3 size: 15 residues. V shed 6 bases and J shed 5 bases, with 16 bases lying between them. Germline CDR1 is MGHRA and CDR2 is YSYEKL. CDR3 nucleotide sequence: TGCGCCAGCAGTCTACAGGGATCGGGTACCGGGGAGCTGTTTTTT. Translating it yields CASSLQGSGTGELFF.

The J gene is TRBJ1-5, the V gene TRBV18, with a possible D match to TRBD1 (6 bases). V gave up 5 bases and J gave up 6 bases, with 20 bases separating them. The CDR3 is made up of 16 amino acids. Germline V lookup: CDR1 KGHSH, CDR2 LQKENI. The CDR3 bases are TGTGCCAGCTCATCGGCTGGGGGGGCTAAGGTTCAGCCCCAGCATTTT. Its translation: CASSSAGGAKVQPQHF.

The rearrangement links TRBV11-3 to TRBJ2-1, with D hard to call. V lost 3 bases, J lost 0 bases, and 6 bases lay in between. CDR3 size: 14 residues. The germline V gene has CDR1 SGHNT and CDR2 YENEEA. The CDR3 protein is CASSFSSSYNEQFF. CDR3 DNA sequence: TGTGCCAGCAGCTTCTCGAGCTCCTACAATGAGCAGTTCTTC.

This CDR3 is CASGGAISNTGELFF. The CDR3 coding sequence is TGTGCTAGTGGGGGGGCGATTTCGAACACCGGGGAGCTGTTTTTT. The V and J genes are TRBV12-5 and TRBJ2-2; D may be TRBD1 (6 bases). CDR3 length: 15 residues. Per germline, CDR1 LGHNT and CDR2 FRNRAP. The V end lost 6 bases, the J end lost 0 bases, and 11 bases lay between the germline ends.

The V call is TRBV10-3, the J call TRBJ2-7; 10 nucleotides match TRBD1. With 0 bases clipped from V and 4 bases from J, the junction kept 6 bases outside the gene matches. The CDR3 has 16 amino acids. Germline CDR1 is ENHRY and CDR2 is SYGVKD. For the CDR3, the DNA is TGTGCCATCAGTGAGTCCCGGGACAGGGGTATATACGAGCAGTACTTC. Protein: CAISESRDRGIYEQYF.

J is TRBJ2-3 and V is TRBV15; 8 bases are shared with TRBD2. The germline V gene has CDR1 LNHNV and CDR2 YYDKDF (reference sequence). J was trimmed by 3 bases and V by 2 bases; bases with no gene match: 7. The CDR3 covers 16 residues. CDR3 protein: CATSRTPGGATDTQYF. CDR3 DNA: TGTGCCACCAGCAGAACACCGGGGGGGGCAACAGATACGCAGTATTTT.

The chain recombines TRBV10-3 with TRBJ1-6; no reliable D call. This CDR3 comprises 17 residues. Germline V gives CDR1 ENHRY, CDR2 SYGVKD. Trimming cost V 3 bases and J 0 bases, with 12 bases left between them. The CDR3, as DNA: TGTGCCATCAGTGAAACTGGGGAGAGCTCCTATAATTCACCCCTCCACTTT. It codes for CAISETGESSYNSPLHF.

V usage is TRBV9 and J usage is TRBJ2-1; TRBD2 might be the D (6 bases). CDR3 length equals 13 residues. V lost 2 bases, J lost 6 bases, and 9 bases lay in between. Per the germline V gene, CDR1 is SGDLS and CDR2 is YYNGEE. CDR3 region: CASSVRESNEQFF. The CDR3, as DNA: TGTGCCAGCAGCGTGCGGGAATCCAATGAGCAGTTCTTC.

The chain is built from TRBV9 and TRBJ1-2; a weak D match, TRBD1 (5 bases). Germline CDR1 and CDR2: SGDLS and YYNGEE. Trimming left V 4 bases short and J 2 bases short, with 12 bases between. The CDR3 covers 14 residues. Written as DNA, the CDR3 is TGTGCCAGCAGCCCCGAGGACATGAACTATGGCTACACCTTC. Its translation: CASSPEDMNYGYTF.

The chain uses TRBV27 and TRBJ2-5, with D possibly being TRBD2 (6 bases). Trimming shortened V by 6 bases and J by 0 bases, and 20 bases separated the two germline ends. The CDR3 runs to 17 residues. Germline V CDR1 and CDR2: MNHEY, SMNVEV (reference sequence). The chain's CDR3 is CASSRDFVAGYQETQYF. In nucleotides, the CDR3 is TGTGCCAGCAGCCGGGACTTCGTGGCGGGATACCAAGAGACCCAGTACTTC.

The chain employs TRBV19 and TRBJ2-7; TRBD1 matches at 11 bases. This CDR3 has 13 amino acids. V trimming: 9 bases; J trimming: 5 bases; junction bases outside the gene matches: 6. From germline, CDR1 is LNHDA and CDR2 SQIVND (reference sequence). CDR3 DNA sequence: TGTGCCAGCCGGGACAGGGGGAGAGACGAGCAGTACTTC. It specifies CASRDRGRDEQYF.

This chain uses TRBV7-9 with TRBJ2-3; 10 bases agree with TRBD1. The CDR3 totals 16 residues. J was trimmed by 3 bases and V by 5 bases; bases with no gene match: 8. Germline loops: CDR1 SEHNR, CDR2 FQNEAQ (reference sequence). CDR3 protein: CASSRWTGGSTDTQYF. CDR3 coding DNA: TGTGCCAGCAGCCGCTGGACAGGGGGATCGACAGATACGCAGTATTTT. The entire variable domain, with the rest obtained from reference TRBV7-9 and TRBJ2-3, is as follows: DTGVSQNPRHKITKRGQNVTFRCDPISEHNRLYWYRQTLGQGPEFLTYFQNEAQLEKSRLLSDRFSAERPKGSFSTLEIQRTEQGDSAMYLCASSRWTGGSTDTQYFGPGTRLTVL.

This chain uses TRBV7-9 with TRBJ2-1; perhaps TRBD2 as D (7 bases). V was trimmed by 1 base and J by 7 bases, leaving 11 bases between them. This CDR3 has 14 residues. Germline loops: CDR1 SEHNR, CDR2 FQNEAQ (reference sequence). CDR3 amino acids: CASSLGGGANEQFF. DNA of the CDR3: TGTGCCAGCAGCTTAGGTGGGGGGGCGAATGAGCAGTTCTTC.

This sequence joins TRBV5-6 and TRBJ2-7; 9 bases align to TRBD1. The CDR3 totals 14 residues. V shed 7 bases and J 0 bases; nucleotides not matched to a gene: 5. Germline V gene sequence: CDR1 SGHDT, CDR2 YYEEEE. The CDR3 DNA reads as TGTGCCAGCCGGGACAGGGATCGCTCCTACGAGCAGTACTTC. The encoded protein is CASRDRDRSYEQYF.

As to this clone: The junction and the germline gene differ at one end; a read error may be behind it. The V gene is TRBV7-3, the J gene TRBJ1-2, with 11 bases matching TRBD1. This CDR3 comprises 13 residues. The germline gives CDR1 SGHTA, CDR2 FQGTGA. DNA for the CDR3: TGTGCCAGCAGCGACCGGACAGGGGGCGGCTACAACTTC. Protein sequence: CASSDRTGGGYNF.

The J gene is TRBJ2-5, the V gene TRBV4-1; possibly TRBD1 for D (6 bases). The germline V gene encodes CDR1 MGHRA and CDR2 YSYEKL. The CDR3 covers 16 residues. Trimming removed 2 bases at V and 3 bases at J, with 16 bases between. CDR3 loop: CASSQSPGPGEETQYF. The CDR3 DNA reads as TGCGCCAGCAGCCAAAGTCCCGGACCAGGGGAAGAGACCCAGTACTTC.

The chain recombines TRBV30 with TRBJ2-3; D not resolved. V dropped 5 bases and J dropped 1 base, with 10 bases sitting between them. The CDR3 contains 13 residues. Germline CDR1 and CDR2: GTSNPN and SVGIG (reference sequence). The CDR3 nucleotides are TGTGCCTGGTCGCCGGGTGGCACAGATACGCAGTATTTT. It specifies CAWSPGGTDTQYF.

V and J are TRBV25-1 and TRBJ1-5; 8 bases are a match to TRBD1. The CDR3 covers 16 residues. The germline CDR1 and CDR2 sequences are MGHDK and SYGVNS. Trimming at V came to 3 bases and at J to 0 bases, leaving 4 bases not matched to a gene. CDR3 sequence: CASSDQTGDSNQPQHF. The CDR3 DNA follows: TGTGCCAGCAGTGACCAGACAGGGGATAGCAATCAGCCCCAGCATTTT.

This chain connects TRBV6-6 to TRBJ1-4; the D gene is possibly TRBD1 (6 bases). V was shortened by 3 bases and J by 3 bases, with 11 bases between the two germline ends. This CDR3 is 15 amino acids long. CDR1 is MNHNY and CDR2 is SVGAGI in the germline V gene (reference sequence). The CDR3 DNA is TGTGCCAGCAGTTATCTAGGACAGCCTAATGAAAAACTGTTTTTT. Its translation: CASSYLGQPNEKLFF.

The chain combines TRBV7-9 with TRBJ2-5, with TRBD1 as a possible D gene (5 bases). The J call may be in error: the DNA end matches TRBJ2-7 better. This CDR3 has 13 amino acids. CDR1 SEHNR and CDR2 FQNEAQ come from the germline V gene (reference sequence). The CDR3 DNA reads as TGTGCCAGCAGCTTCCAGGGTTCCTACGAGCAGTACTTC. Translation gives CASSFQGSYEQYF.

The CDR3 DNA is TGTGCCAGCAGCACAGGTAACGTGAGTGAAAAACTGTTTTTT. This sequence encodes CASSTGNVSEKLFF. The V gene is TRBV11-3, the J gene TRBJ1-4; possibly TRBD1 for D (5 bases). This CDR3 region has 14 residues. Trimming left V 5 bases short and J 7 bases short, with 14 bases between. Germline CDR1 is SGHNT and CDR2 is YENEEA.

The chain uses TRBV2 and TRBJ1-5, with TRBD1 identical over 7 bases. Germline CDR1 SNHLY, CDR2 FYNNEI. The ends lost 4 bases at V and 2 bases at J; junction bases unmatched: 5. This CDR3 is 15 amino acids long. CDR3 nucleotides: TGTGCCAGCAGTGGAACAGGGGTCGGCAATCAGCCCCAGCATTTT. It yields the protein CASSGTGVGNQPQHF. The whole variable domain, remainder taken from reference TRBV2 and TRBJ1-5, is EPEVTQTPSHQVTQMGQEVILRCVPISNHLYFYWYRQILGQKVEFLVSFYNNEISEKSEIFDDQFSVERPDGSNFTLKIRSTKLEDSAMYFCASSGTGVGNQPQHFGDGTRLSIL.

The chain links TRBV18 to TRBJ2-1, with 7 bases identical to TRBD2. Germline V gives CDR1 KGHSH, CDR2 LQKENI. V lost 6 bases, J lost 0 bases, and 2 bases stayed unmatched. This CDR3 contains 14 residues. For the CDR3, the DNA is TGTGCCAGCTCGCGGGGGAGCTCCTACAATGAGCAGTTCTTC. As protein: CASSRGSSYNEQFF.

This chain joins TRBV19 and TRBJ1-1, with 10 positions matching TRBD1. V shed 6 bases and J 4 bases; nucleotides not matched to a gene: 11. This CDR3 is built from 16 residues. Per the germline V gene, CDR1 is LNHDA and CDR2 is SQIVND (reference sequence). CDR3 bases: TGTGCCAGTAGGATTGGACGACAGGGGGCGGGCACTGAAGCTTTCTTT. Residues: CASRIGRQGAGTEAFF.